This T cell receptor beta chain originates from a study of shared clonotypes between healthy human individuals. Study overall: Per donor, CD8 memory used one plate, CD8 naive used two, CD4 memory used three and CD4 naive used three.

V was clipped by 5 bases and J by 5 bases, with 13 bases between them. In germline, CDR1 is GTSNPN, CDR2 SVGIG (reference sequence). This CDR3 is built from 12 residues. Researchers ran the assay at a deep level. Only in-frame clones appear in the TCRdb table, and some are missing; sequencing was by immunoSEQ multiplex PCR. The table records millions of clones, roughly 94% of them present only once. Every donor, a Caucasian adult, lived in Nashville, Tennessee. This clone was seen once. Within the sample, other DNA sequences also encode this same CDR3. Sequencing input: naive CD4+ T cells sorted from blood. This sample's subset: CD45RA+ positively selected. The rearrangement uses TRBV30 and TRBJ2-7; the D gene could be TRBD1 or TRBD2 (7 bases each). The clonotype was recovered from a man younger than 35 in good health. The CDR3 loop reads CAWSRGGDEQYF. CDR3 bases: TGTGCCTGGTCCAGGGGGGGAGACGAGCAGTACTTC. Drawing the rest from reference TRBV30 and TRBJ2-7, the complete variable domain is SQTIHQWPATLVQPVGSPLSLECTVEGTSNPNLYWYRQAAGRGLQLLFYSVGIGQISSEVPQNLSASRPQDRQFILSSKKLLLSDSGFYLCAWSRGGDEQYFGPGTRLTVT.